This T cell receptor (beta chain) is drawn from a study of shared clonotypes between healthy human individuals. 300 ng DNA, approximately 30,000 T cell genomes, went into unsorted PBMC replicate PCRs. Sequencing was performed on unsorted PBMC DNA using ten immunoSEQ deep assay plates. Under the authors' procedure: Junction-only sequences produced by ImmunoSEQ had no quality scores, so filtering differed. Produced via immunoSEQ multiplex PCR; TCRdb's table is partial and in-frame only. The V and J calls and the clone size are those of that table, but D and trimming were determined from the DNA. The table records 450,000 to 500,000 clones, 60% to 85% of them present only once. The CDR3 spans 16 residues. Germline CDR1 MNHNS, CDR2 SASEGT. V lost 1 base and J 7 bases, leaving 20 bases between the germline ends. Study-wide points: Sequencing depth was a factor that was expected to affect clonotype sharing among donors.

About this clone itself: Its antigen is undetermined.

Material for sequencing was PBMCs. The chain is built from TRBV6-1 and TRBJ2-7; D is ambiguous. The receptor was isolated from a woman between 40 and 55 years old in good health. Some clones in this sample may be carry-over from other donors' samples. The CDR3 region is CASSEDPRSPPAEQYF. The CDR3 coding sequence is TGTGCCAGCAGTGAAGATCCCAGGAGCCCCCCAGCGGAGCAGTACTTC.